The present T cell receptor beta chain was sequenced within a study of OX40 agonist ivuxolimab in advanced cancers. Background on the study: Patients undergoing dose escalation presented with hepatocellular carcinoma, melanoma, renal cell or head and neck cancer. Study findings and constraints: Partial responders at 0.1-3.0 mg/kg showed near-lowest clonal expansion.

A remark on this clone: Antigen specificity is unknown.

Libraries were prepared by immunoSEQ multiplex PCR; TCRdb keeps only in-frame clonotypes and omits some of them. The data contain 57,000 or so clones, approximately 84% of them singletons. V gave up 6 bases and J gave up 3 bases; unmatched junction bases: 11. Germline assignment: CDR1 MDHEN and CDR2 SYDVKM. The CDR3 consists of 17 residues. The receptor was isolated from an adult with an advanced solid tumor such as melanoma, head and neck, liver or kidney cancer. The starting material was CD4+ or CD8+ T cells sorted from blood, obtained in a trial of the OX40 agonist ivuxolimab. The chain is built from TRBV28 and TRBJ2-7; TRBD2 matches at 13 bases. The CDR3 spells CASSQLPGTSGNYEQYF. In nucleotides, the CDR3 is TGTGCCAGCAGCCAACTTCCCGGGACTAGCGGGAACTACGAGCAGTACTTC.